This T cell receptor beta chain comes out of a study of blood T cell repertoires in COVID-19 (dated by TCRdb to 2020 to 2021). At the level of the whole study: The collaborator samples originated in the United States, Italy and Spain and spanned the acute and convalescent phases of COVID-19. The prospective study material was composed of cDNA or gDNA derived from T cells, B-cell-depleted T cells, or PBMCs. Subjects who had been exposed to COVID-19, were actively infected with it, or had recovered from it provided the deeply sampled blood TCRbeta repertoires that made up the dataset. A freely available public database, intended as a resource for researchers studying the immune response to SARS-CoV-2, is where the repertoires were released. The samples were drawn from the first 160 participants of the ongoing ImmuneRACE study and from roughly 1,300 subjects provided by 6 global collaborators. Nearly every sample came with metadata listing a de-identified subject ID, COVID-19 status, age in years and sex. Where available, HLA class I and class II types were obtained from metadata supplied by the sample provider rather than from assay-based typing. Overall study outcomes, separate from this receptor: The quantity of clinical and demographic metadata differed by source and by participant and was supplied without curation.

Collaborating institutions collected whole blood in K2EDTA tubes following their own protocols. For TCRbeta analysis, collaborator samples were shipped as frozen whole blood, as isolated PBMCs, or as DNA extracted from either sample type. Note on this clone: What antigen it recognizes has not been identified. Base-call qualities are not available, and no considerably larger clone is one nucleotide away.

CDR3 length: 16 amino acids, cysteine to phenylalanine. Only CDR3 DNA is held: 48 bases, read in frame from base 1. Reading the germline V gene gives CDR1 SGHDN and CDR2 FVKESK. At the junction V is shortened by 0 bases and J by 4 bases, with 14 bases in between. TCRbeta CDR3 regions were amplified from genomic DNA by means of the immunoSEQ Assay, a bias-controlled multiplex PCR. Concerning the study's data processing: Within the assay, amplification of reference gene primers was used to estimate how many nucleated cells each sample contained. Sequence reads were collapsed and filtered to measure the absolute abundance of every unique TCRbeta CDR3 rearrangement. Productive Simpson clonality was computed per sample as the square root of Simpson's diversity index over productive rearrangements. TCRdb limited this immuneACCESS table to in-frame rearrangements with V and J called. A share of clones is missing; checked studies link under half to unresolved V genes, and the rest is unexplained. V and J calls and clone size are as listed in that table; D and trimming were resolved from the DNA. Recorded for this sample are about 14,000 clones; around nine tenths of them occurred a single time. In total, the top ten clones hold 17% of the sample.

The chain is assembled from TRBV14 and TRBJ2-3; TRBD1 could be the D gene, as 6 bases match. Source material: peripheral blood. This TCR was recovered from a human donor with active COVID-19. The donor label of this sample is uncertain. The DNA sequence is TGTGCCAGCAGCCAAGAAATAAATCGACAGGCAGATACGCAGTATTTT. This is translated as CASSQEINRQADTQYF.